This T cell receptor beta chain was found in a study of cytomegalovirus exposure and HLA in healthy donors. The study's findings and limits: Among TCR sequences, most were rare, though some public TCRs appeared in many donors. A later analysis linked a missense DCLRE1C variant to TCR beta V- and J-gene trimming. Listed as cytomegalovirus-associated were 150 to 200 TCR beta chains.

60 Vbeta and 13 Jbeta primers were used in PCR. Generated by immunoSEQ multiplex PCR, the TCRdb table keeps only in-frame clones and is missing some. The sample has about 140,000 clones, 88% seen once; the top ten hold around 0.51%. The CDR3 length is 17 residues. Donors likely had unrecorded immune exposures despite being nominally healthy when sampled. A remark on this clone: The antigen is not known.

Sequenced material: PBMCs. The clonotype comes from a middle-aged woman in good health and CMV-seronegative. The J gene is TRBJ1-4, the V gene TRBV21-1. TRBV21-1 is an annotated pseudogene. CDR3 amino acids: CASSKGVWTIRGEKLFF. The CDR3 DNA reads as TGTGCCAGCAGCAAAGGCGTTTGGACGATTCGGGGGGAAAAACTGTTTTTT.